This TCR beta chain was sequenced in a study of cytomegalovirus exposure and HLA in healthy donors (TCRdb year 2017). With respect to the entire study: In an earlier analysis of under 600 of the donors, about 270 Gb of sequence data and 90 million to 120 million unique TCR beta sequences from 180 million or so T cells were reported. Both class I and class II loci were covered by HLA typing, at four-digit resolution. Four to six DR-DQ haplotypes were handled as single units for association and clustering, since linkage in the cohort was strong. Among roughly 370 genotyped donors of the cohort, an average of around 240,000 unique TCR beta nucleotide sequences were sequenced per donor, roughly 20% of them non-productive. To predict cytomegalovirus infection status, the study combined high-throughput TCR immunosequencing, statistical association of individual TCRs with disease status, and machine learning. The number of donors typed differed by locus, with 629-630 for A, B, C, DRB1 and DQB1, around 500 for DQA1, under 610 for DPA1, and 400 to 490 for DPB1. Donor age, sex, ethnicity and CMV serostatus were compiled together with the repertoire data. The later analysis used no new phenotypic data to find candidate immune exposures, relying instead on TCR beta sequences and their occurrence across donors. The T cell repertoires of under 750 subjects were profiled by immunosequencing and related to cytomegalovirus serostatus. A later genetic analysis used genome-wide SNP genotypes for about 55% of the 666 donors, treating that subset as a discovery cohort. A later analysis re-examined previously published TCR beta repertoires from just over 650 donors and added high-resolution HLA genotyping to investigate patterns of TCR occurrence. All discovery cohort repertoires had been generated using a single sequencing platform. An earlier analysis of approximately 580 of the donors used high-throughput TCR beta sequencing to judge whether each TCR beta V gene segment behaved as functional or pseudogenic. An early release that covered roughly 600 HLA-typed donors contained approximately 300 gigabases of sequencing data and tens of millions of unique TCR sequences. In addition to the first cohort of 666 subjects, a separate validation cohort of approximately 120 different subjects was used. The genetic ancestry cluster associated with self-reported Caucasian donors included roughly 84% of the 300 to 450 genotyped donors. The study aimed to test whether cataloging public T cell receptors could reveal signatures of past pathogen exposure. Study-wide conclusions, independent of this receptor: A further reported finding was that TCR beta sequences accurately predicted the HLA-A and HLA-B alleles for most subjects in the first cohort. Correlated functional status among segregating V segments might be attributable to linkage disequilibrium, but an unknown experimental factor could not be ruled out. The sequencing pipeline was judged likely to have produced a cluster of highly shared sequence variants as a technical artifact. The only immune exposure information available for the cohort was CMV serostatus. The presence/absence analyses assumed that sequencing depth was roughly uniform across donors, and that assumption may not be true. Only TCR beta chains were sequenced in this cohort, and the absence of alpha or paired-chain data limited detectable features. Because HLA typing was unavailable for some donors at each locus, only the typed subset was used in association tests. Strong co-occurrence of HLA alleles, especially DR and DQ, made assigning TCR associations to individual alleles difficult. According to a later analysis, TCR association rates differed among HLA loci, with DRB1 alleles showing the most associated TCRs and HLA-C alleles showing the fewest. In a later genetic analysis, fewer N-insertions in productive TCRs were reported among donors in an Asian-associated ancestry cluster than the 666-donor mean. The earlier analysis of 587 of the donors excluded approximately 17 rarely observed V segments, including chromosome 9 orphons, because counts were too low. In vitro tests confirmed that three of the cytomegalovirus-associated TCR beta chains recognize cytomegalovirus antigens. V-gene and J-gene trimming of TCR beta chains was associated with a missense DCLRE1C variant in a later genetic analysis, and the association was replicated in an independent cohort. Across donors, most TCR sequences were observed very rarely, whereas some public TCRs were present in many individuals. In an earlier analysis of 500 to 650 of the donors, most TCR beta V segments appeared in productive rearrangements about 87% or about 30% of the time, broadly matching IMGT annotations. Specific HLA alleles were associated with roughly 17,000 TCR beta sequences at a false discovery rate of 0.05 in a later analysis. The authors suggested that the approach could potentially be extended to other disease states and immunological phenotypes. In a later analysis, HLA-associated TCR beta chains showed more clonal expansion and lower generation probabilities than non-associated chains that were equally common. A later analysis reported that several top co-occurrence clusters appeared linked to parvovirus B19, influenza, CMV and Epstein-Barr virus. A total of around 150 TCR beta chains were listed by the study as associated with cytomegalovirus. Cytomegalovirus status was reported to be diagnosed by the classifier with high specificity and sensitivity in both the original and validation cohorts. Most CMV-associated TCR beta chains appeared to be HLA-restricted in a later analysis, and the HLA associations seemed to be driven largely by CMV exposure.

The cohort was made up of under 800 healthy bone marrow donors. All cohort members were sampled while nominally healthy, although unrecorded immune exposures were likely present. The donor tested CMV seronegative, placing the donor among the roughly 340 seronegative members of the cohort. A peripheral blood sample was provided by each donor, and peripheral blood mononuclear cells were used for TCR beta sequencing. The Qiagen DNeasy Blood Extraction Kit was used to extract genomic DNA from the blood cell samples. This clone came up once. Which antigen it targets is not known. The input lacks base qualities; no much larger clone sits a single base away. The receptor library was made with the immunoSEQ multiplex PCR assay. A mixture of 60 forward primers for TCR Vbeta segments and 13 reverse primers for TCR Jbeta segments was used in the multiplex PCR. Amplification of the CDR3 region of rearranged TCR beta genes was performed with a multiplex PCR assay on genomic DNA. The amplified TCR beta libraries were sequenced on the Illumina HiSeq System as 87-base-pair reads. The paper's processing steps were these. In a later analysis, about 80 million unique TCR beta chains were counted across the approximately 620 repertoires, and roughly 11 million of these chains were shared by at least two donors. Raw reads were error-corrected and collapsed into unique sequences by a nearest-neighbor algorithm in which closely related sequences were merged to remove PCR and sequencing errors. Alignment of CDR3 sequences to IMGT reference sequences was used to assign V, D and J gene segments. For a sequence to be retained, a match of at least six nucleotides was required to both a V gene segment and a J gene segment. A rearrangement counted as productive if the CDR3 had no stop codons and remained in frame with V and J, and every other rearrangement counted as non-productive. Following IMGT convention, CDR3 was defined as the stretch from the second conserved V-encoded cysteine to the conserved J-encoded phenylalanine. The earlier analysis of more than 450 of the donors excluded sequences that lacked an unambiguous match to a single V gene segment. An earlier analysis of 587 of the donors classified V segments as functional when productive rearrangements were above 56.7% and as segregating when the standard deviation between donors was above 5%. A statistical classification framework was built for diagnosing cytomegalovirus status from the catalog of TCR beta chain sequences. In a later analysis, TCR nucleotide sequences were compared against IMGT/GENE-DB human TR gene sequences so that V and J genes could be assigned. In a later analysis, CDR3 sequences and most-parsimonious VDJ recombination scenarios were assigned using the TCRdist pipeline. In a later analysis, each TCR beta chain was defined by its CDR3 amino acid sequence together with its V-gene family, and reads without a unique V-gene family were excluded. In a later analysis, fewer than 600 highly shared, low-generation-probability nucleotide sequences were removed to address suspected cross-contamination and a sequencing artifact. In a later analysis, a clonal expansion index was calculated for each public chain from normalized within-repertoire ranks of inferred template counts. Generation probabilities in a later analysis came from a VDJ recombination model fitted to out-of-frame rearrangements, and those results were checked against IGoR. In a later analysis, hypergeometric tests were used to score TCR-TCR, TCR-HLA and TCR-CMV co-occurrence, with a repertoire-size bias correction applied to TCR pairs. To estimate false discovery rates, a later analysis permuted the HLA or CMV assignments 20 times. A later analysis grouped co-occurring TCRs with DBSCAN, adding TCRdist sequence similarity when clustering within HLA-allele-positive subsets. Co-occurrence clustering excluded repertoires with fewer than 30,000 or more than 120,000 public chains, plus five with anomalous nucleotide sharing. In TCRdb, the immuneACCESS table is reduced to in-frame sequences with V and J assigned. These tables do not hold every clone; where another copy was compared, an unresolved V gene accounts for under half, and the others remain unexplained. V and J calls plus clone size are reproduced from that table; the DNA served to infer D and trimming. This sample lists about 250,000 clones; about 88% were detected once. 0.24% of the sample rests with the top ten.

The clonotype comes from a girl aged 2 to 10 in good health and CMV-seronegative. The sequenced sample was PBMCs.

The CDR3 reads CASSRRQGAPSEQFF. Read as DNA, the sequence is TGTGCCAGCAGCCGGAGGCAGGGGGCGCCCAGTGAGCAGTTCTTC. The rearranged chain carries TRBV6-5 and TRBJ2-1; TRBD1 aligns with 8 central bases. CDR1 and CDR2 are read off the germline V gene as MNHEY and SVGAGI. Trimmed from V: 6 bases; trimmed from J: 9 bases; junction bases lacking a gene match: 13. CDR3 length: 15 amino acids, cysteine to phenylalanine. Only the CDR3 part of the read is kept: 45 bases, read in frame from the first base.